This T cell receptor beta chain is drawn from a study of naive and memory T cell subsets. The beta constant-region primer was an equimolar mix of two oligonucleotides covering TRBC1 and TRBC2. Each CDR3 protein gets one entry after TCRdb re-called the UMI-ligation and nested PCR reads with MiXCR. The repertoire holds some 150,000 distinct CDR3 sequences, with about 15% as singletons. After removal of 10 bases from V and 4 bases from J, the junction contained 10 bases not matched to a gene. Germline V gives CDR1 MNHNY, CDR2 SVGAGI (reference sequence). The CDR3 extends over 16 amino acids. Sample: naive CD4+ T cells from blood. The sequence came from a human donor in good health. The V and J genes are TRBV6-6 and TRBJ2-3; 14 bases are shared with TRBD2. The DNA of the CDR3 is TGTGCCACCCGGACTAGCGGGAGGCGGGTAGCAGATACGCAGTATTTT. This codes for CATRTSGRRVADTQYF.